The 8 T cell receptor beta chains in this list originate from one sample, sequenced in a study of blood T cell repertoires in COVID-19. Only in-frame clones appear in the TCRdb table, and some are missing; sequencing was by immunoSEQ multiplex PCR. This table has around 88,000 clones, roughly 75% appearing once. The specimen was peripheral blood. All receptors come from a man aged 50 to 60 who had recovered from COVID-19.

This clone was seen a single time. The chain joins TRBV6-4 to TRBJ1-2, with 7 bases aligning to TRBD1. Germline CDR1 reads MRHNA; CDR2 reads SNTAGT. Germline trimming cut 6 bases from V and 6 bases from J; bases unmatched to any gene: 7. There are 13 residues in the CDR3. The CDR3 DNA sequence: TGTGCCAGCAGGGGACAGTTGGCGGATGGCTACACCTTC. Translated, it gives CASRGQLADGYTF.

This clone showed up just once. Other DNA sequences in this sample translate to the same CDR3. CDR3 protein: CASSTGNYGYTF. CDR3 nucleotide sequence: TGTGCCAGCAGTACAGGGAACTATGGCTACACCTTC. V gene TRBV12-3 or TRBV12-4 combines with J gene TRBJ1-2; tentative D call: TRBD1 (6 bases). CDR3 length: 12 residues. Trimming pared 5 bases from V and 2 bases from J, leaving 6 bases between.

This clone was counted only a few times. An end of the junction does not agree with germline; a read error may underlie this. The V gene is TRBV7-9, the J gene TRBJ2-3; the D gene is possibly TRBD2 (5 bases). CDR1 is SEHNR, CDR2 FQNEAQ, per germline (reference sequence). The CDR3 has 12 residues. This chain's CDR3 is CASSLAPDTQYF. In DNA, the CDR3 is TGTGCCAGCAGCCTAGCTCCGGATACGCAGTATTTT.

The CDR3 here is CASSRTGLANTEAFF. CDR3 nucleotide sequence: TGTGCCAGCAGTCGGACAGGGCTTGCGAACACTGAAGCTTTCTTT. The chain uses TRBV2 and TRBJ1-1, with TRBD1 matching over 8 bases. The germline CDR1 and CDR2 sequences are SNHLY and FYNNEI. V trimming: 5 bases; J trimming: 1 base; junction bases outside the gene matches: 6. The CDR3 extends over 15 amino acids. Full variable domain (remainder filled in from reference TRBV2 and TRBJ1-1): EPEVTQTPSHQVTQMGQEVILRCVPISNHLYFYWYRQILGQKVEFLVSFYNNEISEKSEIFDDQFSVERPDGSNFTLKIRSTKLEDSAMYFCASSRTGLANTEAFFGQGTRLTVV.

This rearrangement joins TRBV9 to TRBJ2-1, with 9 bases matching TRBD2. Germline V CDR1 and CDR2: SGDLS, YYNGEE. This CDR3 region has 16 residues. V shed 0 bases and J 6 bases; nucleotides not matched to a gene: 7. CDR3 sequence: CASSVGGGGGGNEQFF. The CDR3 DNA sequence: TGTGCCAGCAGCGTAGGCGGCGGGGGGGGTGGCAATGAGCAGTTCTTC. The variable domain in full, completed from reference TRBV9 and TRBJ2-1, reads DSGVTQTPKHLITATGQRVTLRCSPRSGDLSVYWYQQSLDQGLQFLIQYYNGEERAKGNILERFSAQQFPDLHSELNLSSLELGDSALYFCASSVGGGGGGNEQFFGPGTRLTVL.

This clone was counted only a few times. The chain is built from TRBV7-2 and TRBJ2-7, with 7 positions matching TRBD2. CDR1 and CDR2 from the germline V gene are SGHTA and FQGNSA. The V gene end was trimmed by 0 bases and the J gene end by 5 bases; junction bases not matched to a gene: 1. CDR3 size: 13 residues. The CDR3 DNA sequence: TGTGCCAGCAGCTTAGCGGGAGGGGACGAGCAGTACTTC. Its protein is CASSLAGGDEQYF. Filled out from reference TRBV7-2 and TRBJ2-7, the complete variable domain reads GAGVSQSPSNKVTEKGKDVELRCDPISGHTALYWYRQSLGQGLEFLIYFQGNSAPDKSGLPSDRFSAERTGGSVSTLTIQRTQQEDSAVYLCASSLAGGDEQYFGPGTRLTVT.

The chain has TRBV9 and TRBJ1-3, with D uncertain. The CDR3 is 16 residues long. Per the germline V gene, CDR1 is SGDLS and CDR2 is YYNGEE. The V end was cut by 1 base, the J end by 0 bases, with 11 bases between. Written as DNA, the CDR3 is TGTGCCAGCAGCGTAACTCTACAGAGCTCTGGAAACACCATATATTTT. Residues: CASSVTLQSSGNTIYF. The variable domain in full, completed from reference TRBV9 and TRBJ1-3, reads DSGVTQTPKHLITATGQRVTLRCSPRSGDLSVYWYQQSLDQGLQFLIQYYNGEERAKGNILERFSAQQFPDLHSELNLSSLELGDSALYFCASSVTLQSSGNTIYFGEGSWLTVV.

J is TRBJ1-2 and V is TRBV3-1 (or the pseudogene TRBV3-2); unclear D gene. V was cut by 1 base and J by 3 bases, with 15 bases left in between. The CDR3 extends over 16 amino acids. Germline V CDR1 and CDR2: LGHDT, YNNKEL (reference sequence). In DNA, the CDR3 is TGTGCCAGCAGCCAAGGACGAAGACGAGGAGACTATGGCTACACCTTC. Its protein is CASSQGRRRGDYGYTF.